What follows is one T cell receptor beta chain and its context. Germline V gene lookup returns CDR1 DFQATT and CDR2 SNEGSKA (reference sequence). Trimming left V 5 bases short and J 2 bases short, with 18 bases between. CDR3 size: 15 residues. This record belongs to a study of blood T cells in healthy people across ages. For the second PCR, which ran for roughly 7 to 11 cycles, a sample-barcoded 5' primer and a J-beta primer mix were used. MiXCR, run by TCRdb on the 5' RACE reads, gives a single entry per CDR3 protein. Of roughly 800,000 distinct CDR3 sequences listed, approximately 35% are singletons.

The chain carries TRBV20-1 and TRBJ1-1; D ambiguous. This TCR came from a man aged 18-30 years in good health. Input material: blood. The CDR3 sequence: CSAHGPGVINTEAFF. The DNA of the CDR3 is TGCAGTGCTCATGGCCCTGGCGTTATCAACACTGAAGCTTTCTTT.